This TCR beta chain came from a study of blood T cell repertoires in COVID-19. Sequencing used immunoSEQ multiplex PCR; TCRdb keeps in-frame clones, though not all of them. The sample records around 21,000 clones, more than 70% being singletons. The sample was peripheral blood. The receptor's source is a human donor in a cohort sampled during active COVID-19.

CDR3 DNA: TGTGCCAGCAGCGTAGCTGCAGGGATCAAGGAAAAACTGTTTTTT. This gives the protein CASSVAAGIKEKLFF. J is TRBJ1-4 and V is TRBV9; perhaps TRBD1 as D (5 bases). V dropped 0 bases and J dropped 8 bases, with 14 bases sitting between them. In germline, CDR1 is SGDLS, CDR2 YYNGEE. The CDR3 spans 15 residues.